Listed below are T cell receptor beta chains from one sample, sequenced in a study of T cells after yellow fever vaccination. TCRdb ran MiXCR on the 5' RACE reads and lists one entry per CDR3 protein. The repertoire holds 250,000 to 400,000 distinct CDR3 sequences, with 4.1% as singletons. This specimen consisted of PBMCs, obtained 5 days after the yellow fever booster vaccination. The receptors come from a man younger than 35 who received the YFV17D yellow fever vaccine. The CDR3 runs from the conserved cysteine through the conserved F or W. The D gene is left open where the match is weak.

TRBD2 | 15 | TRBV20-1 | CSAPSLAGLPGELIF
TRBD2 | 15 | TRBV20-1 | CSAPRLSGGIDEQFF
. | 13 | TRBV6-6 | CASSGQSSYEQYF
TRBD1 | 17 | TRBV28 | CASSFIGDRVRGTEAFF
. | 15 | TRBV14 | CASSQGARGGEKLFF
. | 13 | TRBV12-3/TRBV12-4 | CASSSPLSLGYTF
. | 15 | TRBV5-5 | CASSLYGGGANVLTF
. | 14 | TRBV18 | CASSPLKENYGYTF
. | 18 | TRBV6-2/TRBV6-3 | CASSSPRRGVAVSNEQFF
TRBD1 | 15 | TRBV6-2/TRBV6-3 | CASSYGDRDTDTQYF
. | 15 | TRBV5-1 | CASSPGVYSGNTIYF
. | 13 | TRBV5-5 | CATSREWQTEAFF
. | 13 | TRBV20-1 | CSAPLGGLDGYTF
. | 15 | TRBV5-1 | CASSLGGDAYQPQHF
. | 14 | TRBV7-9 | CASSFSALNTEAFF
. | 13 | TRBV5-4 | CASSDTANTEAFF
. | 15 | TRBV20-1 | CSPYSGAGSGEKLFF
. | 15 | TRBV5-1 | CASSLPGAENAEAFF
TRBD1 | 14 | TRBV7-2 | CASSLGDRRYEQYF
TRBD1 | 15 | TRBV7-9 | CASSLRQGRGNTIYF
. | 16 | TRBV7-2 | CASSLEGRTVDYEQYF
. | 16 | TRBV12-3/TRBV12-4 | CASSFRRDGRTDTQYF
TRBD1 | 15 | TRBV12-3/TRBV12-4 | CASSRQGEAKNIQYF
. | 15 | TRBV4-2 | CASSQADSANQPQHF
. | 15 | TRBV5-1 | CASSLNKGGYNEQFF
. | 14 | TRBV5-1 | CASSETASNTEAFF
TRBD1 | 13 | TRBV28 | CASSTPQGVGYTF
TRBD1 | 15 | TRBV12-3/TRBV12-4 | CASSFRTGWDQPQHF
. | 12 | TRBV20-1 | CSARGHIEKLFF
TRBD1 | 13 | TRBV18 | CASSPGQPLTIYF
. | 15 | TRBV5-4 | CASSLDKPSYNEQFF
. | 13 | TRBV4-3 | CASSQERASEQFF
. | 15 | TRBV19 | CATHVFGLAKNIQYF
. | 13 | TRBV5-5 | CASSLATNNEQFF
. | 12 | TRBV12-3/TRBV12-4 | CASAREDTEAFF
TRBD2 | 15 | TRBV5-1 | CASSHTLAAPNEQFF
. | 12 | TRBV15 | CATSRDQGPQHF
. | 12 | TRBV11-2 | CASSARAGELFF
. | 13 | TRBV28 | CASRQGGGETQYF
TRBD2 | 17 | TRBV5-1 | CASTLAGAGRYQETQYF
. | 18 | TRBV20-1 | CSVLWGTDVGYSNQPQHF
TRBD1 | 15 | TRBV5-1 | CASSFPAGGTGELFF
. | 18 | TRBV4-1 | CASSQDLSGDSPNQPQHF
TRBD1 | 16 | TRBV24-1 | CATSDPGQGVRDEQFF
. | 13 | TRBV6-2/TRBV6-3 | CASSRIAGNTIYF
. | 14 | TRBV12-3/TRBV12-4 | CASSRLANTGELFF
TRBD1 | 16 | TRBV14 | CASSRYTGGVWGKLFF
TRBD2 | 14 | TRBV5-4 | CASSPTSGHNEQFF
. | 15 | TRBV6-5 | CASSWDNPNTGELFF
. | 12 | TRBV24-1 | CATSDYLETQYF
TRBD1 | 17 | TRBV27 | CASSLFGTGRWTDTQYF
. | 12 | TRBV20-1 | CSAEGYTDTQYF
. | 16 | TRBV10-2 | CASNEPGLGVETEAFF
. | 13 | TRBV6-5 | CASSYNRNTEAFF